Presented here are 6 T cell receptor beta chains from one specimen sequenced in a study of T cell responses to AZD1222 COVID-19 vaccine. TCRdb keeps only in-frame clones here, not all; method: immunoSEQ multiplex PCR. This table has about 130,000 clones, around 90% appearing once. The specimen comprised peripheral blood, sampled 28 days after the second AZD1222 dose. The source is an adult who received the AZD1222 COVID-19 vaccine.

The rearrangement links TRBV5-8 to TRBJ2-7; D call uncertain. Germline V gene data show CDR1 as SGHTS and CDR2 as YDEGEE. V lost 0 bases, J lost 6 bases, and 4 bases lay in between. CDR3 length: 11 amino acids. The CDR3 coding sequence is TGTGCCAGCAGCTTGGTGGGCGAGCAGTACGTC. Protein: CASSLVGEQYV.

This clone was observed a handful of times. The gene calls are TRBV2 and TRBJ1-1; the D is unclear. Germline V lookup: CDR1 SNHLY, CDR2 FYNNEI. V dropped 7 bases and J dropped 6 bases, with 15 bases sitting between them. The CDR3 length is 13 residues. The CDR3 protein is CASNRLRSPEAFF. CDR3 DNA: TGTGCCAGCAACCGACTCAGGAGCCCTGAAGCTTTCTTT.

The J gene is TRBJ2-2, the V gene TRBV5-8; the D is unclear. V lost 1 base and J lost 6, with 4 bases in between. Germline V gene lookup returns CDR1 SGHTS and CDR2 YDEGEE. The CDR3 has 12 residues. CDR3 coding DNA: TGTGCCAGCAGCTTGCCCCCCGGGGAGCTGTTTTTT. It is translated as CASSLPPGELFF.

The chain joins TRBV7-2 to TRBJ2-5; 10 positions agree with TRBD2. The ends lost 5 bases at V and 5 bases at J; junction bases unmatched: 11. CDR3 size: 16 residues. Germline lookup yields CDR1 SGHTA and CDR2 FQGNSA. The CDR3 protein is CASSPRAAGGGETQYF. In DNA, the CDR3 is TGTGCCAGCAGCCCAAGGGCAGCGGGAGGGGGGGAGACCCAGTACTTC.

This clone was picked up one time. The chain combines TRBV19 with TRBJ2-3; TRBD1 agrees at 8 bases. From germline, CDR1 is LNHDA and CDR2 SQIVND (reference sequence). V trimming: 3 bases; J trimming: 3 bases; junction bases outside the gene matches: 5. The CDR3 extends over 15 amino acids. In DNA form, the CDR3 reads TGTGCCAGTAGTATGCTCCAGGGGGCAACAGATACGCAGTATTTT. Its translation is CASSMLQGATDTQYF.

The J gene is TRBJ2-3, the V gene TRBV5-1; D might be TRBD1 or TRBD2, each matching 5 bases. Between the trimmed V and J ends, which lost 5 bases and 0 bases, there was a span of 13 bases. Per the germline V gene, CDR1 is SGHRS and CDR2 is YFSETQ. CDR3 length: 15 residues. CDR3 residues: CASSPGTASTDTQYF. DNA for the CDR3: TGCGCCAGCAGTCCGGGGACGGCAAGCACAGATACGCAGTATTTT.